This T cell receptor (beta chain) derives from a study of cytomegalovirus exposure and HLA in healthy donors. Findings and caveats of the study: A prior analysis recorded that most TCR beta V segments were productive about 87% or about 30% of the time. When presence/absence was analysed, sequencing depth was taken to be roughly uniform across donors.

It was healthy bone marrow donors who served as donors. A remark on this clone: Its antigen is undetermined.

PCR used 60 Vbeta primers and 13 Jbeta primers. Method: immunoSEQ multiplex PCR; TCRdb's copy keeps in-frame clones and lacks some. This table holds about 190,000 clones, about four fifths found once. The CDR3 is 13 residues long. The V and J ends lost 4 bases and 5 bases respectively, with 11 bases between them. The germline gives CDR1 SEHNR, CDR2 FQNEAQ (reference sequence). The source is a man aged 25-45 years in good health and CMV-seropositive. The sample consisted of PBMCs. V and J are TRBV7-9 and TRBJ1-1; D gene unclear. The DNA of the CDR3 is TGTGCCAGCAGCTACGGAGGAAGGACTGAAGCTTTCTTT. This sequence encodes CASSYGGRTEAFF.